The entry below describes one TCR beta chain. Its target is not known. With 60 Vbeta and 13 Jbeta primers, the PCR was carried out. Assay used: immunoSEQ multiplex PCR; TCRdb lists only in-frame clones, some missing. The sample gives 150,000 or so clones, about 80% of which show up once; approximately 15% is in the top ten. The data stem from a study of cytomegalovirus exposure and HLA in healthy donors. Regarding the study as a whole: Several top significant clusters appeared, in a later analysis, to be linked to common viral pathogens. Later analysis showed TCR association rates varying by HLA locus, highest for DRB1 and lowest for HLA-C.

Germline V CDR1 and CDR2: SGHNT, YENEEA. This CDR3 has 14 amino acids. J gave up 6 bases and V 11 bases, and 15 bases lay outside the gene matches. This TCR was recovered from a woman in her forties in good health and CMV-seronegative. V is TRBV11-3 and J is TRBJ2-7; 8 bases map to TRBD2. The sequenced sample consisted of PBMCs. The CDR3 bases are TGTGCCCGTGAGCCGAGAACGGGAGGGTGCGAGCAGTACTTC. Translated: CAREPRTGGCEQYF.